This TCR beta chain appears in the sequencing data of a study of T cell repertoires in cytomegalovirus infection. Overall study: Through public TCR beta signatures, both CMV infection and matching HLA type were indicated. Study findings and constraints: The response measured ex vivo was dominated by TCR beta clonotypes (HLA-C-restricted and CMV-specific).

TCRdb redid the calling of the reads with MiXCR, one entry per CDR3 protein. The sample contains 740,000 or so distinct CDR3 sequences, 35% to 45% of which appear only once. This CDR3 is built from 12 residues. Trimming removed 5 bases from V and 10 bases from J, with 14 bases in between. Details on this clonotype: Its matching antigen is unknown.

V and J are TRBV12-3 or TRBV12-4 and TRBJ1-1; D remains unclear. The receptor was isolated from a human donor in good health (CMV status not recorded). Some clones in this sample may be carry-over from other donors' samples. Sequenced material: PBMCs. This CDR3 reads CASSAGNFGAFF. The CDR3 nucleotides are TGTGCCAGCAGTGCGGGGAACTTCGGAGCTTTCTTT.